The rows below give T cell receptor beta chains drawn from one sample of a study of CD8 T cells in ankylosing spondylitis. TCRdb processed the 5' RACE reads anew with MiXCR; each CDR3 protein has one entry. The sample shows about 39,000 distinct CDR3 sequences, about 3% of them seen only once. Sample: blood, either unsorted or a sorted T cell fraction (not recorded which). The receptors come from a male donor with ankylosing spondylitis or in good health (not recorded which). Each CDR3 is given with its conserved first and last residue. Each record gives: V gene, D gene, clone size, J gene, CDR3 protein, CDR3 DNA. D genes are given only for firm matches. Clone size is given for some rows only: seen once, a few or many times, or a class if the clone is expanded.

TRBV9	.	many	TRBJ2-1	CASSLGAGSYNEQFF	TGTGCCAGCAGCCTTGGCGCTGGTTCCTACAATGAGCAGTTCTTC
TRBV9	.	many	TRBJ2-2	CASSGEGSVGELFF	TGTGCCAGCAGCGGGGAAGGAAGCGTCGGGGAGCTGTTTTTT
TRBV9	TRBD2	many	TRBJ2-1	CASSPRTSGPSSYNEQFF	TGTGCCAGCAGCCCGCGGACTAGCGGGCCGAGCTCCTACAATGAGCAGTTCTTC
TRBV9	TRBD1	many	TRBJ2-6	CASSPTGTSGANVLTF	TGTGCCAGCAGCCCGACAGGGACGTCTGGGGCCAACGTCCTGACTTTC
TRBV9	TRBD2	many	TRBJ2-2	CASSAGGESTGELFF	TGTGCCAGCAGCGCGGGGGGAGAAAGCACCGGGGAGCTGTTTTTT
TRBV9	.	many	TRBJ2-1	CASSVDGTERNEQFF	TGTGCCAGCAGCGTAGACGGAACTGAGCGAAATGAGCAGTTCTTC
TRBV9	.	many	TRBJ2-3	CASSVGGGIGDTQYF	TGTGCCAGCAGCGTAGGCGGAGGAATAGGCGATACGCAGTATTTT
TRBV9	TRBD2	many	TRBJ2-3	CASSVDSSGVYTQYF	TGTGCCAGCAGCGTAGATTCTAGCGGTGTGTATACGCAGTATTTT
TRBV9	.	few	TRBJ2-3	CASSVVKDPSTDTQYF	TGTGCCAGCAGCGTAGTCAAGGACCCCAGCACAGATACGCAGTATTTT
TRBV9	TRBD2	many	TRBJ2-4	CASSVTSGAIQYF	TGTGCCAGCAGCGTAACTAGCGGGGCGATTCAGTACTTC
TRBV9	.	many	TRBJ2-2	CASSPVSAGELFF	TGTGCCAGCAGCCCCGTTTCTGCCGGGGAGCTGTTTTTT
TRBV9	.	many	TRBJ1-2	CASSSPGGYTF	TGTGCCAGCAGCTCCCCGGGTGGCTACACCTTC
TRBV9	TRBD1	many	TRBJ1-3	CASSVAIPDRASGNTIYF	TGTGCCAGCAGCGTAGCTATTCCGGACAGGGCCTCTGGAAACACCATATATTTT
TRBV9	TRBD2	many	TRBJ2-1	CASSVHGGDREKFF	TGTGCCAGCAGCGTCCATGGGGGGGACCGCGAGAAGTTCTTC
TRBV9	TRBD2	many	TRBJ2-1	CASSVSSGLAGETEFF	TGTGCCAGCAGCGTATCGTCCGGACTAGCGGGAGAGACGGAGTTCTTC
TRBV9	.	many	TRBJ1-1	CASSPFRGTDTEAFF	TGTGCCAGCAGCCCGTTCCGGGGGACGGACACTGAAGCTTTCTTT
TRBV9	TRBD1	many	TRBJ2-5	CASSGGTARQETQYF	TGTGCCAGCAGCGGAGGGACAGCACGTCAAGAGACCCAGTACTTC
TRBV9	.	.	TRBJ1-3	CASSVPASGNTIYF	TGTGCCAGCAGCGTTCCAGCCTCTGGAAACACCATATATTTT
TRBV9	.	few	TRBJ2-3	CASSVGSDTDTQYF	TGTGCCAGCAGCGTAGGATCCGACACAGATACGCAGTATTTT
TRBV9	TRBD2	many	TRBJ2-3	CASSATGTSGPNTQYF	TGTGCCAGCAGCGCAACAGGGACTAGCGGGCCGAATACGCAGTATTTT
TRBV9	.	many	TRBJ2-5	CASSVEGRSVQETQYF	TGTGCCAGCAGCGTAGAAGGACGGTCCGTCCAAGAGACCCAGTACTTC
TRBV9	.	many	TRBJ1-1	CASSVVADTRAFF	TGTGCCAGCAGCGTAGTGGCTGACACAAGAGCTTTCTTT
TRBV9	TRBD2	.	TRBJ2-1	CASSGSGTSLVGQFF	TGTGCCAGCAGCGGATCCGGGACTAGCCTGGTCGGGCAGTTCTTC
TRBV9	.	many	TRBJ2-3	CASSPRGGGTDTQYF	TGTGCCAGCAGCCCCCGGGGCGGGGGCACAGATACGCAGTATTTT
TRBV9	TRBD1	many	TRBJ2-5	CASSSTGGQETQYF	TGTGCCAGCAGTTCCACAGGGGGCCAAGAGACCCAGTACTTC
TRBV9	.	many	TRBJ1-1	CASSGPGAGGAFF	TGTGCCAGCAGCGGACCTGGGGCCGGGGGAGCTTTCTTT
TRBV9	.	many	TRBJ2-3	CASSVEVSGLGTQYF	TGTGCCAGCAGCGTAGAGGTTAGCGGACTGGGGACGCAGTATTTT
TRBV9	.	medium-sized	TRBJ2-5	CASSPQETQYF	TGTGCCAGCTCACCACAAGAGACCCAGTACTTC
TRBV9	.	many	TRBJ2-5	CASSDSPSWETQYF	TGTGCCAGCAGCGATAGCCCGAGTTGGGAGACCCAGTACTTC
TRBV9	.	many	TRBJ1-1	CASSVTGRNTEAFF	TGTGCCAGCAGCGTCACTGGGAGGAACACTGAAGCTTTCTTT
TRBV9	TRBD2	many	TRBJ2-1	CASSRGGLAGGYEQFF	TGTGCCAGCAGCAGAGGGGGACTAGCGGGAGGATATGAGCAGTTCTTC
TRBV9	.	many	TRBJ1-5	CASSLKGLPNQPQHF	TGTGCCAGCAGCCTTAAGGGGCTCCCCAATCAGCCCCAGCATTTT
TRBV9	.	many	TRBJ2-2	CASSPDYTGELFF	TGTGCCAGCAGCCCCGATTACACCGGGGAGCTGTTTTTT
TRBV9	.	many	TRBJ1-2	CASSAEQGYGYTF	TGTGCCAGCAGCGCAGAACAGGGCTATGGCTACACCTTC
TRBV9	TRBD2	.	TRBJ2-3	CASSELPNLAGGTDTQYF	TGTGCCAGCAGCGAGCTTCCGAACCTAGCGGGGGGCACAGATACGCAGTATTTT
TRBV9	.	many	TRBJ2-2	CASSVGWTGELFF	TGTGCCAGCAGCGTAGGCTGGACCGGGGAGCTGTTTTTT
TRBV28	.	many	TRBJ1-6	CASKDSNSPLHF	TGTGCCAGCAAGGACAGTAATTCACCCCTCCACTTT
TRBV9	TRBD1	many	TRBJ1-6	CASSVEGTADSPLHF	TGTGCCAGCAGCGTAGAGGGGACAGCCGATTCACCCCTCCACTTT
TRBV9	TRBD1	many	TRBJ2-1	CASSAGQASRNEQFF	TGTGCCAGCAGCGCCGGACAGGCTTCGAGGAATGAGCAGTTCTTC
TRBV9	TRBD2	many	TRBJ2-3	CASSVAESGGLGDTQYF	TGTGCCAGCAGCGTAGCCGAGAGCGGGGGGCTTGGGGATACGCAGTATTTT
TRBV6-1	.	many	TRBJ1-4	CASSRQGGTNEKLFF	TGTGCCAGCAGTCGCCAAGGGGGGACTAATGAAAAACTGTTTTTT
TRBV9	.	many	TRBJ1-3	CASSVGGAEGNTIYF	TGTGCCAGCAGCGTAGGGGGCGCGGAAGGAAACACCATATATTTT
TRBV9	.	many	TRBJ2-2	CASSVVVTGAHRELFF	TGTGCCAGCAGCGTAGTGGTGACAGGCGCCCACCGGGAGCTGTTTTTT
TRBV9	.	many	TRBJ2-1	CASSVETVGLYNEQFF	TGTGCCAGCAGCGTAGAAACGGTGGGACTCTACAATGAGCAGTTCTTC
TRBV9	.	many	TRBJ1-1	CASSRASTLNTEAFF	TGTGCCAGCAGCAGAGCGAGCACCTTGAACACTGAAGCTTTCTTT